This passage covers 21 T cell receptor beta chains from one sample sequenced in a study of control samples from healthy donors and cancer patients (dated by TCRdb to the early 2020s). Library preparation employed the immunoSEQ multiplex PCR assay. TCRdb carries this immuneACCESS record with in-frame sequences only. Its versions omit some clonotypes, under half of them owing to an unresolved V gene in the studies checked, with the rest unexplained. The sample table contains about 94,000 clones; only one count was recorded for 90% of them. The top ten clonotypes cover about 4% of the sample. Sample: blood. The source of these receptors is a woman aged 18-30 years in good health.

The chain employs TRBV12-3 or TRBV12-4 and TRBJ1-2; D may be TRBD1 (5 bases). V was trimmed by 1 base and J by 3 bases, leaving 6 bases between them. The CDR3 is made up of 13 amino acids. The DNA for the CDR3 is TGTGCCAGCAGTTTAGGGGGCGACTATGGCTACACCTTC. It is translated as CASSLGGDYGYTF.

A note on this clone: One end of the junction varies from germline; a read error may be responsible. The chain has TRBV18 and TRBJ1-4; D uncertain. Germline V gene data show CDR1 as KGHSH and CDR2 as LQKENI. The CDR3 contains 13 residues. The DNA for the CDR3 is TGTGCCAACTCACGAGGGACTAATGAAAAACTGTTTTTT. It yields the protein CANSRGTNEKLFF.

This clone was counted between two and nine times. V gene TRBV6-1 combines with J gene TRBJ1-4, with TRBD1 identical over 8 bases. The ends lost 2 bases at V and 8 bases at J; junction bases unmatched: 4. This CDR3 contains 14 residues. In germline, CDR1 is MNHNS, CDR2 SASEGT. The CDR3 region has the DNA TGTGCCAGCAGTGAAAGCAGGGGGCAAGAAAAACTGTTTTTT. Its protein product is CASSESRGQEKLFF.

The chain combines TRBV6-4 with TRBJ2-3; D is undetermined. The germline V gene has CDR1 MRHNA and CDR2 SNTAGT. CDR3 length equals 13 residues. The ends were cut back, 2 bases at V and 0 bases at J, with 3 bases in the middle. The CDR3 sequence: CASSDTSTDTQYF. CDR3 in DNA: TGTGCCAGCAGTGACACTAGCACAGATACGCAGTATTTT.

CDR3 loop: CASDTQTNLGAYEQYF. The CDR3 coding sequence is TGTGCCAGCGACACCCAGACCAACTTGGGGGCCTACGAGCAGTACTTC. This chain joins TRBV5-6 and TRBJ2-7, with D perhaps assigned TRBD1 or TRBD2 (5 bases each). This CDR3 region has 16 residues. The germline gives CDR1 SGHDT, CDR2 YYEEEE. V was shortened by 7 bases and J by 2 bases, with 22 bases between the two germline ends. Based on the CDR3 plus reference TRBV5-6 and TRBJ2-7, the full variable domain is DAGVTQSPTHLIKTRGQQVTLRCSPKSGHDTVSWYQQALGQGPQFIFQYYEEEERQRGNFPDRFSGHQFPNYSSELNVNALLLGDSALYLCASDTQTNLGAYEQYFGPGTRLTVT.

The J gene is TRBJ1-3, the V gene TRBV27, with a tentative D call TRBD1 (6 bases). The CDR3 has 16 residues. V was clipped by 5 bases and J by 4 bases, with 18 bases between them. Germline V CDR1 and CDR2: MNHEY, SMNVEV (reference sequence). The CDR3 DNA follows: TGTGCCAGCAGTCCCGTAAGGGGGGCGCAAGGAAACACCATATATTTT. This translates into CASSPVRGAQGNTIYF.

The V and J genes are TRBV9 and TRBJ2-3; D gene unclear. Trimming stripped 4 bases from V and 2 bases from J, with 8 bases between. Looked up from germline, CDR1 is SGDLS and CDR2 is YYNGEE. This CDR3 region has 13 residues. CDR3 DNA: TGTGCCAGCAGCCCTCCCCTCACAGATACGCAGTATTTT. This sequence encodes CASSPPLTDTQYF.

The chain links TRBV11-2 to TRBJ1-1; no definite D call. The V end lost 4 bases, the J end lost 4 bases, and 10 bases lay between the germline ends. The CDR3 extends over 13 amino acids. CDR1 is SGHAT, CDR2 FQNNGV, per germline. The CDR3 DNA reads TGTGCCAGCAGCTATTCAGGTCGCACTGAAGCTTTCTTT. It encodes CASSYSGRTEAFF.

The chain carries TRBV24-1 and TRBJ2-3, with D possibly called TRBD1 or TRBD2 (6 bases each). This CDR3 is built from 13 residues. V lost 9 bases and J lost 0, with 9 bases in between. Germline lookup yields CDR1 KGHDR and CDR2 SFDVKD. CDR3 nucleotides: TGTGCCACCCGAGGGGGGAGCACAGATACGCAGTATTTT. This sequence encodes CATRGGSTDTQYF.

The chain has TRBV15 and TRBJ1-1, with D maybe TRBD1 (6 bases). V was cut by 2 bases and J by 1 base, with 8 bases left in between. The CDR3 loop spans 14 amino acids. Germline CDR1 is LNHNV and CDR2 is YYDKDF (reference sequence). The CDR3 spells CATSRKTGNTEAFF. CDR3 sequence (DNA): TGTGCCACCAGCAGAAAGACAGGGAACACTGAAGCTTTCTTT.

CDR3 sequence: CSAMYYGYTF. The CDR3 nucleotides are TGCAGTGCTATGTACTATGGCTACACCTTC. This chain joins TRBV20-1 and TRBJ1-2; D uncertain. The CDR3 length is 10 residues. With 4 bases removed from V and 3 bases from J, the gap between germline ends came to 3 bases. CDR1 and CDR2 (germline): DFQATT, SNEGSKA (reference sequence).

The chain employs TRBV5-1 and TRBJ1-1; D gene unclear. The CDR3 is made up of 13 amino acids. Germline CDR1 reads SGHRS; CDR2 reads YFSETQ. V was shortened by 2 bases and J by 0 bases, with 5 bases between the two germline ends. The DNA of the CDR3 is TGCGCCAGCAGCTTCGGGTTGAACACTGAAGCTTTCTTT. It encodes CASSFGLNTEAFF.

The chain joins TRBV27 to TRBJ1-2, with D possibly TRBD1 on 6 matching bases. CDR1 is MNHEY, CDR2 SMNVEV, per germline (reference sequence). V lost 8 bases and J 4 bases, leaving 17 bases between the germline ends. The CDR3 extends over 14 amino acids. This chain's CDR3 is CASRRRGATYGYTF. The CDR3 DNA is TGTGCCAGCCGACGACGGGGGGCCACCTATGGCTACACCTTC.

The gene calls are TRBV13 and TRBJ1-6; the match to TRBD1 covers 7 bases. Germline V lookup: CDR1 PRHDT, CDR2 FYEKMQ (reference sequence). CDR3 length: 15 amino acids. After removal of 4 bases from V and 3 bases from J, the junction contained 3 bases not matched to a gene. CDR3 DNA: TGTGCCAGCAGCTCCGGGACAGACTATAATTCACCCCTCCACTTT. It translates to CASSSGTDYNSPLHF.

The chain couples TRBV3-1 (or the pseudogene TRBV3-2) to TRBJ1-6; TRBD1 is a possible D gene (5 bases). Between the trimmed V and J ends, which lost 1 base and 8 bases, there was a span of 15 bases. The CDR3 is 16 amino acids. Germline V gene data show CDR1 as LGHDT and CDR2 as YNNKEL (reference sequence). The CDR3 spells CASSQVSGAFHSPLHF. The CDR3 bases are TGTGCCAGCAGCCAAGTTTCCGGGGCTTTCCATTCACCCCTCCACTTT.

The genes are TRBV15 and TRBJ1-2; possibly TRBD1 for D (6 bases). This CDR3 is 16 amino acids long. CDR1 and CDR2 (germline): LNHNV, YYDKDF (reference sequence). Trimming left V 8 bases short and J 3 bases short, with 22 bases between. The CDR3 spells CATLPAYGQSDYGYTF. The CDR3 coding sequence is TGTGCCACCCTCCCCGCCTATGGACAGTCGGACTATGGCTACACCTTC.

The gene calls are TRBV7-6 and TRBJ2-5; D ambiguous. V shed 5 bases and J shed 5 bases, with 6 bases lying between them. Germline V gives CDR1 SGHVS, CDR2 FNYEAQ. The CDR3 runs to 11 residues. The CDR3 loop is CASSPAETQYF. Written as DNA, the CDR3 is TGTGCCAGCAGCCCCGCGGAGACCCAGTACTTC.

V is TRBV9 and J is TRBJ1-2, with a tentative D call TRBD1 (5 bases). The CDR3 has 14 residues. Germline CDR1 SGDLS, CDR2 YYNGEE. Trimming pared 3 bases from V and 0 bases from J, leaving 9 bases between. The CDR3 region has the DNA TGTGCCAGCAGCGGAGGGACTTCTAACTATGGCTACACCTTC. Translated: CASSGGTSNYGYTF.

V gene TRBV5-1 combines with J gene TRBJ2-7; D not resolved. The germline V and J ends were trimmed by 0 bases and 0 bases, with 13 bases remaining between them. The CDR3 extends over 16 amino acids. CDR1 is SGHRS, CDR2 YFSETQ, per germline. DNA of the CDR3: TGCGCCAGCAGCTTGGAGGGCCCGCCCTTCTCCTACGAGCAGTACTTC. Its translation: CASSLEGPPFSYEQYF. Full variable domain (missing parts from reference TRBV5-1 and TRBJ2-7): KAGVTQTPRYLIKTRGQQVTLSCSPISGHRSVSWYQQTPGQGLQFLFEYFSETQRNKGNFPGRFSGRQFSNSRSEMNVSTLELGDSALYLCASSLEGPPFSYEQYFGPGTRLTVT.

V usage is TRBV5-4 and J usage is TRBJ2-7, with 9 bases matching TRBD2. There are 16 residues in the CDR3. CDR1 is SGHNT, CDR2 YYREEE, per germline (reference sequence). V trimming: 3 bases; J trimming: 5 bases; junction bases outside the gene matches: 12. The CDR3 protein is CASSWGGGGALHEQYF. DNA of the CDR3: TGTGCCAGCAGCTGGGGTGGCGGGGGGGCTTTACACGAGCAGTACTTC.

V is TRBV6-5 and J is TRBJ1-1; 7 nucleotides match TRBD1. CDR3 size: 15 residues. V lost 4 bases to trimming and J lost 2 bases; unmatched junction nucleotides: 7. From germline, CDR1 is MNHEY and CDR2 SVGAGI. In nucleotides, the CDR3 is TGTGCCAGCAGTTCCCCGGGACAGATAAACACTGAAGCTTTCTTT. This sequence encodes CASSSPGQINTEAFF.